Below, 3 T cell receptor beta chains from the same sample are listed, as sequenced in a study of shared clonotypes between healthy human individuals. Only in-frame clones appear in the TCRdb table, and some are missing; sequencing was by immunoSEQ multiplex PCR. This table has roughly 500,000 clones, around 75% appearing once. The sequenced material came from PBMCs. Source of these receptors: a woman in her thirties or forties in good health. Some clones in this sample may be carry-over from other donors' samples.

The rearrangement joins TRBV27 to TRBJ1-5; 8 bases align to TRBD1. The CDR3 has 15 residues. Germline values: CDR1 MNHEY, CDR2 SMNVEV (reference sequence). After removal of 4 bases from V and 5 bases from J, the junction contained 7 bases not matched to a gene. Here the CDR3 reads CASSSKTGAYQPQHF. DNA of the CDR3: TGTGCCAGCAGTTCGAAGACAGGGGCCTATCAGCCCCAGCATTTT.

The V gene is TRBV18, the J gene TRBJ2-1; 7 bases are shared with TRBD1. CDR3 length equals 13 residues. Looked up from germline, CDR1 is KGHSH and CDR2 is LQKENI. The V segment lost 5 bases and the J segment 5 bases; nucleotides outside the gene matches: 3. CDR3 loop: CASSRDRDNEQFF. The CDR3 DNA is TGTGCCAGCTCAAGGGACAGAGACAATGAGCAGTTCTTC.

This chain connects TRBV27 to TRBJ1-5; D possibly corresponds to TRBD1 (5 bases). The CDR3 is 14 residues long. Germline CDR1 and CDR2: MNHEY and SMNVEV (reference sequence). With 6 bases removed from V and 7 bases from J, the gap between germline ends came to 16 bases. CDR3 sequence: CASRVAGTGQPQHF. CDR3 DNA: TGTGCCAGCAGGGTGGCAGGGACCGGCCAGCCCCAGCATTTT.